These T cell receptor beta chains were read from a single sample in a study of CD8+CD57+ T cells in acquired aplastic anemia. TCRdb passed the reads through MiXCR, listing each CDR3 protein once. The sample holds hundreds of thousands of distinct CDR3 sequences, 25% to 40% seen once. The specimen was sorted CD4+, CD8+, or CD8+CD57+ T cells (not recorded which) from PBMCs. These receptor sequences come from a human donor with aplastic anemia. The CDR3 runs from the conserved cysteine through the conserved F or W. The D gene is left open where the match is weak. Only part of the rows carry a size: once, few, many, or a class if the clone is expanded.

V gene: TRBV24-1; D gene: TRBD1; clone size: few; J gene: TRBJ2-5; CDR3 protein: CATSDSRDRKETQYF; CDR3 DNA: TGTGCCACCAGTGATTCCCGGGACAGAAAAGAGACCCAGTACTTC
V gene: TRBV20-1; D gene: .; clone size: few; J gene: TRBJ2-2; CDR3 protein: CSANLPNTGELFF; CDR3 DNA: TGCAGTGCGAACCTTCCTAACACCGGGGAGCTGTTTTTT
V gene: TRBV29-1; D gene: .; clone size: many; J gene: TRBJ1-5; CDR3 protein: CSVSRGSNQPQHF; CDR3 DNA: TGCAGCGTTTCCAGGGGCAGCAATCAGCCCCAGCATTTT
V gene: TRBV20-1; D gene: .; clone size: .; J gene: TRBJ2-7; CDR3 protein: CSATTEGVSYEQYF; CDR3 DNA: TGCAGTGCTACCACAGAGGGGGTCTCCTACGAGCAGTACTTC
V gene: TRBV29-1; D gene: .; clone size: .; J gene: TRBJ2-7; CDR3 protein: CSVEDTTYEQYF; CDR3 DNA: TGCAGCGTCGAGGACACAACCTACGAGCAGTACTTC
V gene: TRBV5-1; D gene: TRBD1; clone size: .; J gene: TRBJ2-5; CDR3 protein: CASSLVDRDETQYF; CDR3 DNA: TGCGCCAGCAGCTTGGTTGACAGGGATGAGACCCAGTACTTC
V gene: TRBV9; D gene: .; clone size: .; J gene: TRBJ2-2; CDR3 protein: CASREGQTIGELFF; CDR3 DNA: TGTGCCAGCAGAGAAGGACAGACCATCGGGGAGCTGTTTTTT
V gene: TRBV6-4; D gene: .; clone size: .; J gene: TRBJ2-1; CDR3 protein: CASRTGTIDNEQFF; CDR3 DNA: TGTGCCAGTCGAACCGGGACAATAGACAATGAGCAGTTCTTC
V gene: TRBV6-2/TRBV6-3; D gene: TRBD1; clone size: .; J gene: TRBJ2-3; CDR3 protein: CASRPGTATDTQYF; CDR3 DNA: TGTGCCAGCAGGCCCGGGACAGCCACAGATACGCAGTATTTT
V gene: TRBV27; D gene: .; clone size: .; J gene: TRBJ1-2; CDR3 protein: CASSLNRVYGYTF; CDR3 DNA: TGTGCCAGCAGTTTAAACAGGGTCTATGGCTACACCTTC
V gene: TRBV10-3; D gene: TRBD1; clone size: few; J gene: TRBJ1-2; CDR3 protein: CASRLGQGASMGYTF; CDR3 DNA: TGTGCCAGCAGGCTCGGACAGGGGGCTAGTATGGGCTACACCTTC
V gene: TRBV18; D gene: .; clone size: .; J gene: TRBJ2-2; CDR3 protein: CASSPRAGANTGELFF; CDR3 DNA: TGTGCCAGCTCACCACGAGCAGGGGCGAACACCGGGGAGCTGTTTTTT
V gene: TRBV7-2; D gene: .; clone size: .; J gene: TRBJ1-2; CDR3 protein: CASSRGDIPNYGYTF; CDR3 DNA: TGTGCCAGCAGCCGAGGGGACATCCCCAACTATGGCTACACCTTC
V gene: TRBV20-1; D gene: .; clone size: .; J gene: TRBJ2-7; CDR3 protein: CSAGPPGSYEQYF; CDR3 DNA: TGCAGTGCCGGACCGCCGGGCAGCTACGAGCAGTACTTC
V gene: TRBV9; D gene: .; clone size: few; J gene: TRBJ2-1; CDR3 protein: CASSVGGVLSYNEQFF; CDR3 DNA: TGTGCCAGCAGCGTAGGTGGGGTTCTCTCCTACAATGAGCAGTTCTTC
V gene: TRBV11-1; D gene: .; clone size: .; J gene: TRBJ1-5; CDR3 protein: CASSLARVEAHGGHSNQPQHF; CDR3 DNA: TGTGCCAGCAGCTTAGCTAGGGTAGAGGCTCACGGGGGACATAGCAATCAGCCCCAGCATTTT
V gene: TRBV20-1; D gene: TRBD1; clone size: .; J gene: TRBJ1-2; CDR3 protein: CSARETGTENYGYTF; CDR3 DNA: TGCAGTGCTAGGGAAACCGGGACAGAAAACTATGGCTACACCTTC
V gene: TRBV5-1; D gene: TRBD1; clone size: many; J gene: TRBJ1-1; CDR3 protein: CASRPGQAEAFF; CDR3 DNA: TGCGCCAGCAGACCAGGACAGGCTGAAGCTTTCTTT
V gene: TRBV6-1; D gene: .; clone size: .; J gene: TRBJ2-7; CDR3 protein: CASSGQGLLYEQYF; CDR3 DNA: TGTGCCAGCTCGGGGCAGGGGCTATTATACGAGCAGTACTTC
V gene: TRBV30; D gene: .; clone size: few; J gene: TRBJ2-7; CDR3 protein: CAWSGQEQYF; CDR3 DNA: TGTGCCTGGAGCGGGCAGGAGCAGTACTTC
V gene: TRBV2; D gene: .; clone size: .; J gene: TRBJ1-1; CDR3 protein: CASSETGSKAFF; CDR3 DNA: TGTGCCAGCAGTGAAACAGGCAGCAAAGCTTTCTTT
V gene: TRBV6-2/TRBV6-3; D gene: TRBD2; clone size: .; J gene: TRBJ2-1; CDR3 protein: CASSYSSGRASYNEQFF; CDR3 DNA: TGTGCCAGCAGTTACTCGAGCGGGAGGGCGTCCTACAATGAGCAGTTCTTC
V gene: TRBV10-3; D gene: TRBD1; clone size: .; J gene: TRBJ1-1; CDR3 protein: CAISGEGDRANTEAFF; CDR3 DNA: TGTGCCATCAGTGGGGAAGGGGACAGGGCGAACACTGAAGCTTTCTTT
V gene: TRBV11-2; D gene: TRBD1; clone size: few; J gene: TRBJ2-1; CDR3 protein: CASSLVARGQGEQFF; CDR3 DNA: TGTGCCAGCAGCTTAGTAGCCAGGGGGCAGGGTGAGCAGTTCTTC
V gene: TRBV7-8; D gene: TRBD1; clone size: many; J gene: TRBJ2-7; CDR3 protein: CASSLNRGSYEQYF; CDR3 DNA: TGTGCCAGCAGCTTAAACAGGGGGTCCTACGAGCAGTACTTC
V gene: TRBV10-3; D gene: TRBD1; clone size: .; J gene: TRBJ1-2; CDR3 protein: CASSYPTGGRGYTF; CDR3 DNA: TGTGCCAGCAGTTACCCTACAGGGGGACGCGGCTACACCTTC
V gene: TRBV30; D gene: .; clone size: .; J gene: TRBJ1-5; CDR3 protein: CAWSVRISNQPQHF; CDR3 DNA: TGTGCCTGGAGTGTAAGGATCAGCAATCAGCCCCAGCATTTT
V gene: TRBV7-4; D gene: TRBD1; clone size: .; J gene: TRBJ1-4; CDR3 protein: CASRPDRASEKLFF; CDR3 DNA: TGTGCCAGCAGACCGGACAGGGCTAGTGAAAAACTGTTTTTT
V gene: TRBV15; D gene: .; clone size: .; J gene: TRBJ1-4; CDR3 protein: CASSQMDGQGEKLFF; CDR3 DNA: TGTGCCAGCAGCCAAATGGACGGGCAGGGTGAAAAACTGTTTTTT
V gene: TRBV2; D gene: .; clone size: .; J gene: TRBJ2-1; CDR3 protein: CASSRAGTEQFF; CDR3 DNA: TGTGCCAGCAGTCGGGCCGGGACAGAGCAGTTCTTC
V gene: TRBV7-3; D gene: TRBD2; clone size: .; J gene: TRBJ2-1; CDR3 protein: CASSFLAGVSNEQFF; CDR3 DNA: TGTGCCAGCAGCTTTTTAGCGGGAGTTAGCAATGAGCAGTTCTTC
V gene: TRBV12-5; D gene: .; clone size: few; J gene: TRBJ2-7; CDR3 protein: CASGLVGGPLTTYEQYF; CDR3 DNA: TGTGCTAGTGGTTTGGTAGGTGGTCCCTTAACAACCTACGAGCAGTACTTC
V gene: TRBV29-1; D gene: TRBD2; clone size: few; J gene: TRBJ2-7; CDR3 protein: CSVGTSGYEQYF; CDR3 DNA: TGCAGCGTCGGGACTAGCGGTTACGAGCAGTACTTC
V gene: TRBV20-1; D gene: .; clone size: .; J gene: TRBJ1-1; CDR3 protein: CSARVGWGIKGDTEAFF; CDR3 DNA: TGCAGTGCTAGAGTTGGATGGGGGATTAAGGGGGACACTGAAGCTTTCTTT
V gene: TRBV5-1; D gene: .; clone size: .; J gene: TRBJ2-7; CDR3 protein: CASSLATGSLYYEQYF; CDR3 DNA: TGCGCCAGCAGCTTGGCCACGGGATCCCTTTACTACGAGCAGTACTTC
V gene: TRBV15; D gene: TRBD1; clone size: .; J gene: TRBJ1-2; CDR3 protein: CATSHRDRGGYGYTF; CDR3 DNA: TGTGCCACCAGCCACCGGGACAGGGGAGGCTATGGCTACACCTTC
V gene: TRBV7-3; D gene: .; clone size: few; J gene: TRBJ2-3; CDR3 protein: CASSLSQAPDTQYF; CDR3 DNA: TGTGCCAGCAGCTTAAGCCAGGCGCCAGATACGCAGTATTTT
V gene: TRBV7-2; D gene: .; clone size: few; J gene: TRBJ1-6; CDR3 protein: CASSQGEGLSSPLHF; CDR3 DNA: TGTGCCAGCAGCCAAGGGGAGGGGTTGAGTTCACCCCTCCACTTT
V gene: TRBV7-6; D gene: TRBD1; clone size: many; J gene: TRBJ2-7; CDR3 protein: CASSLGDRGSYEQYF; CDR3 DNA: TGTGCCAGCAGCTTGGGGGACAGGGGTTCCTACGAGCAGTACTTC
V gene: TRBV5-6; D gene: TRBD2; clone size: .; J gene: TRBJ2-4; CDR3 protein: CASSPTSGGGNIQYF; CDR3 DNA: TGTGCCAGCAGCCCTACTAGCGGGGGGGGAAACATTCAGTACTTC
V gene: TRBV20-1; D gene: .; clone size: few; J gene: TRBJ2-5; CDR3 protein: CSAVRGQLRETQYF; CDR3 DNA: TGCAGTGCTGTAAGGGGCCAGCTCCGAGAGACCCAGTACTTC
V gene: TRBV4-2; D gene: TRBD2; clone size: .; J gene: TRBJ2-5; CDR3 protein: CASSQLGRNTGLAETQYF; CDR3 DNA: TGTGCCAGCAGCCAACTTGGAAGGAACACGGGACTAGCGGAGACCCAGTACTTC
V gene: TRBV15; D gene: .; clone size: .; J gene: TRBJ1-5; CDR3 protein: CATSTYGQPQHF; CDR3 DNA: TGTGCCACCAGCACATATGGACAGCCCCAGCATTTT
V gene: TRBV7-8; D gene: TRBD1; clone size: many; J gene: TRBJ1-2; CDR3 protein: CASRPPNIRDRDGYTF; CDR3 DNA: TGTGCCAGCAGGCCTCCTAACATCCGGGACAGGGACGGCTACACCTTC
V gene: TRBV20-1; D gene: .; clone size: once; J gene: TRBJ1-4; CDR3 protein: CSATGGREGIEKLFF; CDR3 DNA: TGCAGTGCTACGGGGGGGAGGGAAGGAATTGAAAAACTGTTTTTT
V gene: TRBV7-2; D gene: .; clone size: .; J gene: TRBJ2-5; CDR3 protein: CASSLNVRGRQETQYF; CDR3 DNA: TGTGCCAGCAGCTTAAACGTCCGGGGGAGGCAAGAGACCCAGTACTTC
V gene: TRBV11-2; D gene: TRBD1; clone size: many; J gene: TRBJ1-5; CDR3 protein: CASSLVGRDSYQPQHF; CDR3 DNA: TGTGCCAGCAGCTTAGTGGGCCGGGACAGCTATCAGCCCCAGCATTTT
V gene: TRBV19; D gene: .; clone size: many; J gene: TRBJ2-2; CDR3 protein: CASSPTWNTGELFF; CDR3 DNA: TGTGCCAGTAGTCCCACTTGGAACACCGGGGAGCTGTTTTTT
V gene: TRBV11-3; D gene: .; clone size: .; J gene: TRBJ2-7; CDR3 protein: CASSLEQPNSYEQYF; CDR3 DNA: TGTGCCAGCAGCTTAGAACAGCCGAACTCCTACGAGCAGTACTTC
V gene: TRBV7-2; D gene: .; clone size: .; J gene: TRBJ2-7; CDR3 protein: CASRPAGNSYEQYF; CDR3 DNA: TGTGCCAGCAGGCCGGCAGGCAACTCCTACGAGCAGTACTTC
V gene: TRBV19; D gene: TRBD2; clone size: many; J gene: TRBJ2-3; CDR3 protein: CASTKAGGPADTQYF; CDR3 DNA: TGTGCCAGTACAAAAGCGGGAGGGCCGGCAGATACGCAGTATTTT
V gene: TRBV20-1; D gene: .; clone size: .; J gene: TRBJ2-2; CDR3 protein: CSASPSGTGGLFF; CDR3 DNA: TGCAGTGCTAGCCCCTCGGGAACCGGGGGGCTGTTTTTT
V gene: TRBV10-3; D gene: .; clone size: .; J gene: TRBJ1-4; CDR3 protein: CAISGRDGEKLFF; CDR3 DNA: TGTGCCATCAGCGGGAGGGATGGAGAAAAACTGTTTTTT
V gene: TRBV19; D gene: .; clone size: .; J gene: TRBJ2-3; CDR3 protein: CASGIGSDTQYF; CDR3 DNA: TGTGCCAGTGGTATCGGGTCAGATACGCAGTATTTT